One sample yielded the 28 T cell receptor beta chains listed below, sequenced in a study of shared T cell receptors in the human thymus. This table comes from immunoSEQ multiplex PCR, and its TCRdb copy is limited to in-frame clones, with some not included. The sample consists of under 850,000 clones, roughly 88% of them appearing once. These same data were also listed under a study on human thymus T cells.

The sample was thymocytes. These receptors were taken from a boy less than two years old with a congenital heart defect.

This clone was detected once. The V call is TRBV18, the J call TRBJ2-7; 8 bases align to TRBD1. V lost 3 bases and J lost 2; bases outside the gene matches: 6. CDR1 is KGHSH, CDR2 LQKENI, per germline. This CDR3 comprises 15 residues. The CDR3 DNA sequence: TGTGCCAGCTCACCTGACAGGGGAGGACCCTACGAGCAGTACTTC. It yields the protein CASSPDRGGPYEQYF.

This clone was counted between two and nine times. The J gene is TRBJ2-5, the V gene TRBV19; D is possibly TRBD1 (5 bases). Trimming cost V 1 base and J 2 bases, with 26 bases left between them. There are 20 residues in the CDR3. The germline V gene encodes CDR1 LNHDA and CDR2 SQIVND (reference sequence). CDR3 DNA: TGTGCCAGTAGTATAGCCAGCCCTCCGCTAGGAGCAGGGCGGCAAGAGACCCAGTACTTC. This codes for CASSIASPPLGAGRQETQYF.

The V and J genes are TRBV5-5 and TRBJ1-2; 8 bases fit TRBD1. CDR3 length equals 13 residues. Germline loops: CDR1 SGHKS, CDR2 YYEKEE (reference sequence). V shed 3 bases, J shed 7 bases, and the junction held 5 bases outside the gene matches. The DNA of the CDR3 is TGTGCCAGCAGCTCGCTCAGGGGGCCTGGCTACACCTTC. Its protein is CASSSLRGPGYTF. Full variable domain (remainder filled in from reference TRBV5-5 and TRBJ1-2): DAGVTQSPTHLIKTRGQQVTLRCSPISGHKSVSWYQQVLGQGPQFIFQYYEKEERGRGNFPDRFSARQFPNYSSELNVNALLLGDSALYLCASSSLRGPGYTFGSGTRLTVV.

Written as DNA, the CDR3 is TGTGCCAGCAGCTTAGGGGCCGGACTAGCGAAGGAGTACTTC. Its translation is CASSLGAGLAKEYF. The V gene is TRBV7-9, the J gene TRBJ2-7; 9 positions match TRBD2. The junction had 9 bases not matched to a gene; V was cut back by 1 base and J by 11 bases. Germline CDR1 is SEHNR and CDR2 is FQNEAQ (reference sequence). The CDR3 consists of 14 residues.

This chain joins TRBV19 and TRBJ2-1, with 7 bases fitting TRBD2. CDR3 size: 19 residues. Trimming removed 6 bases from V and 5 bases from J; junction bases left unmatched: 22. Germline V gene sequence: CDR1 LNHDA, CDR2 SQIVND (reference sequence). The CDR3 nucleotides read TGTGCCAGTAGCCCTGCTAGGGAGCGGGGAGGGAAATCAGACAATGAGCAGTTCTTC. Translated, it gives CASSPARERGGKSDNEQFF.

The chain uses TRBV21-1 and TRBJ2-7; the table's D call, TRBD1, has no DNA check behind it. TRBV21-1 is recorded as a pseudogene. CDR3 size: 13 residues. The CDR3 region has the DNA TGTGCCAGCAGCAACCCGGGACAGGGCGAGCAGTACTTC. It specifies CASSNPGQGEQYF.

This chain joins TRBV27 and TRBJ2-7; 7 bases map to TRBD2. The CDR3 extends over 13 amino acids. The germline gives CDR1 MNHEY, CDR2 SMNVEV (reference sequence). V was pared by 0 bases and J by 6 bases, with 2 bases of the junction left unmatched. The CDR3 nucleotides read TGTGCCAGCAGTTTATCGTGGGGGGGCGAGCAGTACTTC. Translating gives CASSLSWGGEQYF.

The chain combines TRBV15 with TRBJ2-5; 7 bases are a match to TRBD2. V gave up 5 bases and J gave up 3 bases; unmatched junction bases: 6. Looked up from germline, CDR1 is LNHNV and CDR2 is YYDKDF (reference sequence). This CDR3 spans 14 amino acids. The CDR3 loop reads CATSPRLAEETQYF. The CDR3 nucleotides are TGTGCCACCAGCCCCCGACTAGCAGAAGAGACCCAGTACTTC. The full variable domain, its missing parts supplied by reference TRBV15 and TRBJ2-5, is DAMVIQNPRYQVTQFGKPVTLSCSQTLNHNVMYWYQQKSSQAPKLLFHYYDKDFNNEADTPDNFQSRRPNTSFCFLDIRSPGLGDTAMYLCATSPRLAEETQYFGPGTRLLVL.

The CDR3 loop reads CASSPRDTNTEAFF. The CDR3 DNA is TGTGCCAGCAGCCCCCGGGATACGAACACTGAAGCTTTCTTT. The chain links TRBV4-2 to TRBJ1-1; D is unresolved. The length of the CDR3 is 14 residues. V lost 4 bases and J 1 base, leaving 10 bases between the germline ends. CDR1 and CDR2 from the germline V gene are LGHNA and YNFKEQ.

The count of this clone is one. V usage is TRBV5-6 and J usage is TRBJ2-7; TRBD1 aligns across 9 bases. The trim removed 4 bases at V and 2 bases at J, leaving 13 bases unmatched. CDR3 size: 17 residues. The germline gives CDR1 SGHDT, CDR2 YYEEEE. CDR3 nucleotides: TGTGCCAGCAGCCCCCCCCCGGGACAGGGCATCCCCTACGAGCAGTACTTC. It yields the protein CASSPPPGQGIPYEQYF.

The gene calls are TRBV15 and TRBJ2-7; TRBD1 matches 8 bases. J gave up 5 bases and V 0 bases, and 18 bases lay outside the gene matches. This CDR3 comprises 19 residues. Germline V CDR1 and CDR2: LNHNV, YYDKDF (reference sequence). The CDR3 loop reads CATSRESGRDRIIGDEQYF. The CDR3 DNA follows: TGTGCCACCAGCAGAGAGTCGGGCCGGGACAGGATCATTGGGGACGAGCAGTACTTC.

The V call is TRBV4-2, the J call TRBJ2-1; no firm D call. The CDR3 is 14 residues long. Germline assignment: CDR1 LGHNA and CDR2 YNFKEQ. Trimming took 0 bases from V and 5 from J, leaving 8 bases between them. The CDR3 DNA is TGTGCCAGCAGCCAAGATGTAGAGAACAATGAGCAGTTCTTC. As protein: CASSQDVENNEQFF.

V and J are TRBV9 and TRBJ2-1; 7 bases fit TRBD2. The CDR3 consists of 17 residues. V trimming: 0 bases; J trimming: 5 bases; junction bases outside the gene matches: 11. Germline CDR1 reads SGDLS; CDR2 reads YYNGEE. The CDR3: CASSVGRGGREDNEQFF. Here the CDR3 DNA reads TGTGCCAGCAGCGTAGGTAGGGGCGGGAGAGAGGACAATGAGCAGTTCTTC.

A single count supports this clone. J is TRBJ1-1 and V is TRBV28; 9 bases fit TRBD1. The CDR3 length is 14 residues. After removal of 10 bases from V and 5 bases from J, the junction contained 11 bases not matched to a gene. The germline V gene encodes CDR1 MDHEN and CDR2 SYDVKM. CDR3 coding DNA: TGTGCCACCGTGTGGGACAGGGTCAGGACTGAAGCTTTCTTT. Amino acids: CATVWDRVRTEAFF.

The chain links TRBV28 to TRBJ1-1; the D gene is possibly TRBD1 (5 bases). Trimming removed 5 bases from V and 1 base from J, with 14 bases in between. This CDR3 region has 15 residues. The germline V gene has CDR1 MDHEN and CDR2 SYDVKM. The DNA of the CDR3 is TGTGCCAGCAGTCTCCCCTGGGGGGGGAACACTGAAGCTTTCTTT. Translated, it gives CASSLPWGGNTEAFF.

CDR3 amino acids: CASGLGAEGGMMGYQETQYF. Written as DNA, the CDR3 is TGTGCTAGTGGTTTGGGGGCAGAGGGAGGTATGATGGGGTACCAAGAGACCCAGTACTTC. The V and J genes are TRBV12-5 and TRBJ2-5, with D possibly matching TRBD2 (6 bases). Trimming pared 1 base from V and 0 bases from J, leaving 24 bases between. CDR1 is LGHNT, CDR2 FRNRAP, per germline. The CDR3 has 20 amino acids.

The V gene is TRBV27, the J gene TRBJ2-1, with 14 nucleotides matching TRBD2. The trim removed 1 base at V and 4 bases at J, leaving 9 bases unmatched. Germline CDR1 reads MNHEY; CDR2 reads SMNVEV (reference sequence). The CDR3 runs 19 residues. The CDR3 bases are TGTGCCAGCAGTTTATTGGGTGGGGGACTAGCGGGAGTTTACAATGAGCAGTTCTTC. Protein product: CASSLLGGGLAGVYNEQFF.

The rearrangement joins TRBV5-6 to TRBJ2-7; 12 bases fit TRBD2. The V segment lost 1 base and the J segment 7 bases; nucleotides outside the gene matches: 6. Germline loops: CDR1 SGHDT, CDR2 YYEEEE. This CDR3 is 15 amino acids long. The CDR3 sequence: CASSLNLLAGGEQYF. The CDR3 DNA is TGTGCCAGCAGCTTGAATCTCCTAGCGGGAGGGGAGCAGTACTTC.

The chain combines TRBV7-9 with TRBJ1-1, with TRBD1 matching over 8 bases. V lost 4 bases to trimming and J lost 6 bases; unmatched junction nucleotides: 10. The CDR3 runs to 15 residues. The germline CDR1 and CDR2 sequences are SEHNR and FQNEAQ (reference sequence). The CDR3: CASSSSGQGCSEAFF. The CDR3 nucleotides are TGTGCCAGCAGCTCCAGCGGACAGGGTTGTTCTGAAGCTTTCTTT.

This rearrangement joins TRBV2 to TRBJ2-6; 11 bases are shared with TRBD2. CDR1 and CDR2 from the germline V gene are SNHLY and FYNNEI. V gave up 9 bases and J gave up 18 bases; unmatched junction bases: 7. The CDR3 runs 11 residues. CDR3 residues: CASFGTSGPTF. DNA for the CDR3: TGTGCCAGTTTCGGGACTAGCGGTCCGACTTTC.

The chain links TRBV28 to TRBJ1-1, with 7 bases fitting TRBD1. CDR1 and CDR2 from the germline V gene are MDHEN and SYDVKM. This CDR3 is built from 15 residues. V dropped 6 bases and J dropped 0; count of bases not matched to a gene: 7. The CDR3 loop reads CASRCPTGMNTEAFF. CDR3 nucleotides: TGTGCCAGCAGATGCCCGACAGGGATGAACACTGAAGCTTTCTTT. The entire variable domain, with the rest obtained from reference TRBV28 and TRBJ1-1, is as follows: DVKVTQSSRYLVKRTGEKVFLECVQDMDHENMFWYRQDPGLGLRLIYFSYDVKMKEKGDIPEGYSVSREKKERFSLILESASTNQTSMYLCASRCPTGMNTEAFFGQGTRLTVV.

The chain employs TRBV7-3 and TRBJ2-7; TRBD2 is a possible D gene (7 bases). The V end was cut by 2 bases, the J end by 3 bases, with 20 bases between. Germline CDR1 reads SGHTA; CDR2 reads FQGTGA. The CDR3 loop spans 17 amino acids. DNA of the CDR3: TGTGCCAGCAGCTTAGCCCTAGGGGGACTACTAGACTACGAGCAGTACTTC. It translates to CASSLALGGLLDYEQYF.

J is TRBJ2-1 and V is TRBV5-4; perhaps TRBD1 as D (6 bases). Germline V gene data show CDR1 as SGHNT and CDR2 as YYREEE (reference sequence). Trimming shortened V by 0 bases and J by 4 bases, and 17 bases separated the two germline ends. This CDR3 is 17 amino acids long. The CDR3: CASSLARVLGAYNEQFF. The CDR3 nucleotides read TGTGCCAGCAGCTTGGCCCGGGTATTGGGGGCATACAATGAGCAGTTCTTC. Based on the CDR3 plus reference TRBV5-4 and TRBJ2-1, the full variable domain is ETGVTQSPTHLIKTRGQQVTLRCSSQSGHNTVSWYQQALGQGPQFIFQYYREEENGRGNFPPRFSGLQFPNYSSELNVNALELDDSALYLCASSLARVLGAYNEQFFGPGTRLTVL.

The rearrangement uses TRBV11-3 and TRBJ1-5; D is perhaps TRBD1 (5 bases). Germline loops: CDR1 SGHNT, CDR2 YENEEA. The V end lost 7 bases, the J end lost 12 bases, and 16 bases lay between the germline ends. This CDR3 is built from 12 residues. The CDR3 DNA reads TGTGCCAGCATCATAAAGACAGTCCTCCAGCATTTT. Its protein product is CASIIKTVLQHF.

This chain uses TRBV7-2 with TRBJ2-7; D unresolved. The CDR3 contains 11 residues. Trimming stripped 5 bases from V and 5 bases from J, with 7 bases between. Germline assignment: CDR1 SGHTA and CDR2 FQGNSA. CDR3 loop: CASSLVNEQYF. For the CDR3, the DNA is TGTGCCAGCAGCCTAGTCAACGAGCAGTACTTC.

This clone was counted once. V is TRBV27 and J is TRBJ2-5; 9 nucleotides match TRBD1. Germline loops: CDR1 MNHEY, CDR2 SMNVEV (reference sequence). The CDR3 spans 15 residues. The V gene end was trimmed by 8 bases and the J gene end by 4 bases; junction bases not matched to a gene: 11. The CDR3 bases are TGTGCCAGCCGACAACAGGGGGCAACGAGAGAGACCCAGTACTTC. Its translation: CASRQQGATRETQYF.

The chain is built from TRBV6-4 and TRBJ2-3, with no clear D. The CDR3 spans 14 residues. CDR1 and CDR2 (germline): MRHNA, SNTAGT. Trimming took off 5 bases at V and 2 bases at J, with 11 bases between the two ends. This chain's CDR3 is CASSSTRHTDTQYF. The DNA of the CDR3 is TGTGCCAGCAGTTCGACAAGACACACAGATACGCAGTATTTT.

This chain links TRBV15 with TRBJ2-2; the match to TRBD2 covers 14 bases. With 5 bases clipped from V and 4 bases from J, the junction kept 9 bases outside the gene matches. CDR1 is LNHNV, CDR2 YYDKDF, per germline (reference sequence). CDR3 length: 18 residues. In nucleotides, the CDR3 is TGTGCCACCAGCGCAGGGACTAGCGGGAGATATGTCACCGGGGAGCTGTTTTTT. The encoded protein is CATSAGTSGRYVTGELFF.